This TCR beta chain was identified during a study of T cell responses to AZD1222 COVID-19 vaccine. TCRdb keeps only in-frame clones here, not all; method: immunoSEQ multiplex PCR. The sample shows about 120,000 clones, roughly nine tenths of them seen only once. Germline V lookup: CDR1 LGHDT, CDR2 YNNKEL (reference sequence). Trimming cost V 3 bases and J 7 bases, with 15 bases left between them. The CDR3 runs 15 residues. Of note for this clone: Its target is unknown.

Findings and caveats of the study: The study found Spike-specific TCR breadth and depth rose after two AZD1222 doses. The study reported that nearly half of spike-specific TCRs target unmutated variant regions. Among the donors, most were white British and more were female, and clonal diversity was possibly underestimated.

The J gene is TRBJ2-2, the V gene TRBV3-1 (or the pseudogene TRBV3-2); D perhaps matches TRBD2 (5 bases). The TCR was taken from an adult in good health. The sequenced sample was peripheral blood, obtained on day 0 of AZD1222 vaccination. The CDR3 is CASSQAPGAVGELFF. The CDR3 nucleotides read TGTGCCAGCAGCCAGGCTCCCGGAGCGGTCGGGGAGCTGTTTTTT.